This TCR beta chain came from a study of CD8 T cells in Susac syndrome. The V end lost 2 bases, the J end lost 2 bases, and 7 bases lay between the germline ends. The length of the CDR3 is 13 residues. Germline V gene sequence: CDR1 SGDLS, CDR2 YYNGEE. Whole-study results and caveats: Individuals included in the TCR sequencing and HLA analysis were acknowledged by the study to be relatively few in number.

As concerns this clonotype: Its antigen is unknown.

Sequencing of TCR beta drew on CD8+ and CD4+ T cells from blood. FACS enriched CD8+ TEMRA cells, while bulk CD8+ and CD4+ were negatively isolated. The RNA input was roughly 0.45 to 1 ug, and it was reverse transcribed with random hexamers. Amplification of the TCR beta CDR3 was carried out by immunoSEQ multiplex PCR, which spanned a total of 54 Vbeta and 13 Jbeta segments. TCRdb redid the calling of the immunoSEQ multiplex PCR reads with MiXCR, one entry per CDR3 protein. There are about 200,000 distinct CDR3 sequences in the sample; 92% occur only once, and about 0.15% lies in the top ten. Sequencing was performed on CD8+ T cells from PBMCs. The source of this sequence is a human donor with multiple sclerosis. The chain has TRBV9 and TRBJ1-1; D remains ambiguous. CDR3 in amino acids: CASSVGDNTEAFF. The CDR3 DNA sequence: TGTGCCAGCAGCGTGGGCGATAACACTGAAGCTTTCTTT.